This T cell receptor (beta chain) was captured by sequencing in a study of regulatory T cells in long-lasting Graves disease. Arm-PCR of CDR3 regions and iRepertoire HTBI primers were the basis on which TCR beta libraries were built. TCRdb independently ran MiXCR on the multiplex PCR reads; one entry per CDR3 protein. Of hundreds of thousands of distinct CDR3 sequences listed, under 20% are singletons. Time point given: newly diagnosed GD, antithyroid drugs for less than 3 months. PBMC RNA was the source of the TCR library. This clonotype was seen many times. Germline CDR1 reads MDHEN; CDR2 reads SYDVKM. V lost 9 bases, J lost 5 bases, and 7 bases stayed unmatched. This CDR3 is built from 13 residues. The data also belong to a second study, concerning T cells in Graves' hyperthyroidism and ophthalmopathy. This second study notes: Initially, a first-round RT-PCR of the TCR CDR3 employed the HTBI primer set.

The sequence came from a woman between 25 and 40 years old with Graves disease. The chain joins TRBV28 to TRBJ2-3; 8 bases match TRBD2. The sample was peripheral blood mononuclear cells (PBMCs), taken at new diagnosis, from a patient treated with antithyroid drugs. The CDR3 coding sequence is TGTGCCAGTACGGGAGGGCCTGAAGATACGCAGTATTTT. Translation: CASTGGPEDTQYF.